Here is one TCR beta chain with its context. As yet, its antigen is unknown. The sample contains more than one DNA sequence encoding this CDR3. CDR3 size: 14 residues. V was cut by 1 base and J by 2 bases, with 7 bases left in between. Germline assignment: CDR1 SEHNR and CDR2 FQNEAQ (reference sequence). This record belongs to a study of T cell responses to AZD1222 COVID-19 vaccine. Produced via immunoSEQ multiplex PCR; TCRdb's table is partial and in-frame only. The sample carries roughly 190,000 clones, approximately 91% recorded once. Notes on the study in general: In the spike-specific TCR repertoire, nearly half reportedly target unmutated variant regions. Clonal diversity was possibly underestimated; the donors were predominantly white British and more often female.

The TCR was taken from an adult in good health. The chain recombines TRBV7-9 with TRBJ2-3; D unclear. The specimen comprised peripheral blood, sampled on day 0 of AZD1222 vaccination. The CDR3 nucleotides read TGTGCCAGCAGCTTAGTTGCGTCCACAGATACGCAGTATTTT. As protein: CASSLVASTDTQYF.